Shown below are 5 T cell receptor beta chains from a single sample sequenced in a study of shared clonotypes between healthy human individuals. Sequencing used immunoSEQ multiplex PCR; TCRdb keeps in-frame clones, though not all of them. This table holds around 1.4 million clones, approximately 98.5% found once. Sequencing used naive CD4+ T cells sorted from blood. The subset here: CD45RA+ positively selected. The source of these receptors is a man under 40 in good health.

V is TRBV4-1 and J is TRBJ2-7, with D possibly TRBD2 on 6 matching bases. V was pared by 4 bases and J by 1 base, with 20 bases between. CDR1 and CDR2 from the germline V gene are MGHRA and YSYEKL. There are 17 residues in the CDR3. CDR3 sequence reads: CASSLIPSPGESYEQYF. The CDR3 DNA follows: TGCGCCAGCAGCCTCATTCCTAGCCCGGGGGAGTCCTACGAGCAGTACTTC.

Points on this clone: Sequence at one end of the junction differs from germline and may be a read error. The chain has TRBV18 and TRBJ2-1, with D unresolved. CDR3 length equals 14 residues. Germline loops: CDR1 KGHSH, CDR2 LQKENI. CDR3 DNA sequence: TGTGCCAGCACACCTGACCGAGGCTACAATGAGCAGTTCTTC. Encoded protein: CASTPDRGYNEQFF.

J is TRBJ2-5 and V is TRBV9; either TRBD1 or TRBD2 may fit D (5 bases each). The CDR3 sequence is 16 residues long. Germline CDR1 and CDR2: SGDLS and YYNGEE. V was shortened by 0 bases and J by 5 bases, with 17 bases between the two germline ends. CDR3 in amino acids: CASSVGMTDRGETQYF. For the CDR3, the DNA is TGTGCCAGCAGCGTAGGTATGACAGACCGAGGGGAGACCCAGTACTTC.

The chain recombines TRBV6-1 with TRBJ2-7; D is unresolved. Between the trimmed V and J ends, which lost 8 bases and 4 bases, there was a span of 12 bases. This CDR3 comprises 12 residues. Germline V gene data show CDR1 as MNHNS and CDR2 as SASEGT. CDR3 residues: CASVGISYEQYF. In DNA form, the CDR3 reads TGTGCCAGCGTAGGGATTTCGTACGAGCAGTACTTC.

V usage is TRBV5-6 and J usage is TRBJ2-1, with D perhaps matching TRBD1 (6 bases). The V and J ends lost 0 bases and 13 bases respectively, with 8 bases between them. Looked up from germline, CDR1 is SGHDT and CDR2 is YYEEEE. CDR3 length: 11 residues. Here the CDR3 reads CASSLGTAQFF. The CDR3 DNA reads TGTGCCAGCAGCTTGGGGACAGCTCAGTTCTTC.